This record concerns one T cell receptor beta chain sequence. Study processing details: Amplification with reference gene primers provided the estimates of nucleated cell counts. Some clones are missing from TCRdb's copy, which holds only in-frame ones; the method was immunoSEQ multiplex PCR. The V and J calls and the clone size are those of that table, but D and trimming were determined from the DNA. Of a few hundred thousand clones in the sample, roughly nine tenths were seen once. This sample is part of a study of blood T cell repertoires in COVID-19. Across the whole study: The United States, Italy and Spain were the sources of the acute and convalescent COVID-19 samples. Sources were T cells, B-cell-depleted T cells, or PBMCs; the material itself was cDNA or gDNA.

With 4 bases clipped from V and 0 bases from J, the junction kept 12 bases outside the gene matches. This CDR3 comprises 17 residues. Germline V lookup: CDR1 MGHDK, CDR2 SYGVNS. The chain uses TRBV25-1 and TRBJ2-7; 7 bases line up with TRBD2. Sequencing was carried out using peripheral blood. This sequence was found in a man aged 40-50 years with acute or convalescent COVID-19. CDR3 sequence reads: CASSALHGAGSSYEQYF. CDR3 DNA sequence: TGTGCCAGCAGTGCCCTTCATGGAGCGGGATCCTCCTACGAGCAGTACTTC.